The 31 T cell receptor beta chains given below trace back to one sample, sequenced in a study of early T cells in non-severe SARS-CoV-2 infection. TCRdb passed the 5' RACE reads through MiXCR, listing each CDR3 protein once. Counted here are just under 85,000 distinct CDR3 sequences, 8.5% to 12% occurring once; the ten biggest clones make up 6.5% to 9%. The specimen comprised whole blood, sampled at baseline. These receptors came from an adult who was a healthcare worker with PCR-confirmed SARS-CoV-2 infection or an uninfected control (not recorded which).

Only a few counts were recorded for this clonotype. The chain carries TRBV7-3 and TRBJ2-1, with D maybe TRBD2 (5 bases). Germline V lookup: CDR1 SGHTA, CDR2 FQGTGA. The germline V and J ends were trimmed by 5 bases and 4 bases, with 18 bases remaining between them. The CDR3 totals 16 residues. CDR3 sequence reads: CASSPDSASRYNEQFF. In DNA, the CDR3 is TGTGCCAGCAGCCCCGACTCGGCTAGCCGATACAATGAGCAGTTCTTC.

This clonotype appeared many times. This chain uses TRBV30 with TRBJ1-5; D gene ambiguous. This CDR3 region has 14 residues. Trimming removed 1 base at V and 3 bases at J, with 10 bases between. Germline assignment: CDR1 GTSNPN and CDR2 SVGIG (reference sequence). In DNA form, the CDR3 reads TGTGCCTGGAGTGGCAAGAGGCACAATCAGCCCCAGCATTTT. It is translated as CAWSGKRHNQPQHF.

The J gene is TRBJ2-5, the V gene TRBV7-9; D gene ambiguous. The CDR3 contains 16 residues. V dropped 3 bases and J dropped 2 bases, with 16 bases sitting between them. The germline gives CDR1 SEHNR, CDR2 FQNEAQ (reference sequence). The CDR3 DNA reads TGTGCCAGCAGCTTGGCAGCCCTATCCCCTCAAGAGACCCAGTACTTC. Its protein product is CASSLAALSPQETQYF.

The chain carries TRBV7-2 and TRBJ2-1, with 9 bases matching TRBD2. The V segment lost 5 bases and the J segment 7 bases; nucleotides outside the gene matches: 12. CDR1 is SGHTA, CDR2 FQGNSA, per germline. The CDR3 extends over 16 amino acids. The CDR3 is CASSKQPSGIGNEQFF. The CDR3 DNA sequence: TGTGCCAGCAGCAAGCAGCCTAGCGGGATAGGGAATGAGCAGTTCTTC.

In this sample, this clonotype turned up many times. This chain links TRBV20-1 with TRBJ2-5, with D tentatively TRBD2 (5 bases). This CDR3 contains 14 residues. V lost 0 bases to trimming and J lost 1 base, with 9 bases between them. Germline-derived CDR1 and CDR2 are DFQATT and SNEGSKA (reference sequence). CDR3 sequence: CSAREAARQETQYF. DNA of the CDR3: TGCAGTGCTAGAGAAGCGGCTCGCCAAGAGACCCAGTACTTC.

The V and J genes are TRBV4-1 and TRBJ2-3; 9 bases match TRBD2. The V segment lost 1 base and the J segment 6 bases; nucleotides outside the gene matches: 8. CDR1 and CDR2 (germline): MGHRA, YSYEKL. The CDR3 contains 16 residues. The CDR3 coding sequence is TGCGCCAGCAGCCAAGGGCCGGGACTAGCAGCTGATACGCAGTATTTT. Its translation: CASSQGPGLAADTQYF.

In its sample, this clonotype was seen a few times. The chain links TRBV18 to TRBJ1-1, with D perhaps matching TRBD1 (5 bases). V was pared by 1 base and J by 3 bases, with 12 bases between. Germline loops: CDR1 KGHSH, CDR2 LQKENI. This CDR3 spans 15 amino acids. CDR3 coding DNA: TGTGCCAGCTCACCACTTGGGCAGGGAGACACTGAAGCTTTCTTT. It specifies CASSPLGQGDTEAFF.

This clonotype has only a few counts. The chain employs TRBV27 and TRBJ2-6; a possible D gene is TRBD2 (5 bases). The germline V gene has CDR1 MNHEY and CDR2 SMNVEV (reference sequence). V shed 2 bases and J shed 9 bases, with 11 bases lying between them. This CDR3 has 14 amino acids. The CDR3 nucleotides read TGTGCCAGCAGTTTAGGCCGACGGGACAACGTCCTGACTTTC. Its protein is CASSLGRRDNVLTF.

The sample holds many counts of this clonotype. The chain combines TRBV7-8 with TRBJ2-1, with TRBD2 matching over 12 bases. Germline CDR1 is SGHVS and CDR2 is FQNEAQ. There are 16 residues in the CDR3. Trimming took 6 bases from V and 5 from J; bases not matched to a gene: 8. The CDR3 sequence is CASSPRTSGNHNEQFF. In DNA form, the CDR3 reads TGTGCCAGCAGTCCTAGGACTAGCGGGAACCACAATGAGCAGTTCTTC.

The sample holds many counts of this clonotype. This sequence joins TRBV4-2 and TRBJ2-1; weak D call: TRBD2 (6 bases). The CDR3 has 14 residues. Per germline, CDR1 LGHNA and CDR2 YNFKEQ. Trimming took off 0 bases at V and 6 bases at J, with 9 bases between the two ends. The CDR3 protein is CASSQDPTSNEQFF. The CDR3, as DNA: TGTGCCAGCAGCCAAGACCCGACTAGCAATGAGCAGTTCTTC.

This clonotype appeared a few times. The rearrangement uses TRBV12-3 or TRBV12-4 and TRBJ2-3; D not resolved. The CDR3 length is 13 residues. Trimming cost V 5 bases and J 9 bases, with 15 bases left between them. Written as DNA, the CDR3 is TGTGCCAGCAGTCCCGAAGTATACCTCACGCAGTATTTT. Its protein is CASSPEVYLTQYF.

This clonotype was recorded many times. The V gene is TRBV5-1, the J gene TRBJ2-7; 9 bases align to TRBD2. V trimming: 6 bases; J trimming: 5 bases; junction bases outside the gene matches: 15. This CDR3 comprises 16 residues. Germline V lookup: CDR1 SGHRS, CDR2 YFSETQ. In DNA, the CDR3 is TGCGCCAGCACCCCCCGACGCCTAGCGGGGAGCCACGAGCAGTACTTC. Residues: CASTPRRLAGSHEQYF.

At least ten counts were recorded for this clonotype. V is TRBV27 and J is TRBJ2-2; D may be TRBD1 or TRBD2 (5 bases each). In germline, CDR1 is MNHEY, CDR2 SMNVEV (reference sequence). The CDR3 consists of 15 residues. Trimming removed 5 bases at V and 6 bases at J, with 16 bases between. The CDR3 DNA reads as TGTGCCAGCAGTCGGGACCCCCGCCCAGCCGGGGAGCTGTTTTTT. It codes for CASSRDPRPAGELFF.

CDR3 DNA: TGTGCCAGCATGGGCGGGACGCAAGAGACCCAGTACTTC. It specifies CASMGGTQETQYF. This sequence joins TRBV27 and TRBJ2-5; weak D call: TRBD2 (6 bases). CDR1 is MNHEY and CDR2 is SMNVEV in the germline V gene (reference sequence). V was pared by 7 bases and J by 2 bases, with 11 bases between. The length of the CDR3 is 13 residues.

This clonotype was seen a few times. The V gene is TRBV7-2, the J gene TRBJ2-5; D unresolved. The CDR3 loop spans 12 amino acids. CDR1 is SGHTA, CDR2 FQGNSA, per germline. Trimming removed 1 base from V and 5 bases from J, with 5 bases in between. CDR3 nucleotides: TGTGCCAGCAGCTTAGGGTATGAGACCCAGTACTTC. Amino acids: CASSLGYETQYF.

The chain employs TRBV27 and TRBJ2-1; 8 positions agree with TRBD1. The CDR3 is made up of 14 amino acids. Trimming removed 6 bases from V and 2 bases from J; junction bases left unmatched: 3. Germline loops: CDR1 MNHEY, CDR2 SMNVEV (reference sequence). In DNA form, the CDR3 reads TGTGCCAGCAGCGGACAGGGCCCCTACAATGAGCAGTTCTTC. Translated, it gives CASSGQGPYNEQFF.

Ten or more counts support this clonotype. CDR3 residues: CASTDQFGEISDEQFF. Here the CDR3 DNA reads TGTGCCAGCACCGACCAGTTCGGAGAAATAAGCGATGAGCAGTTCTTC. V and J are TRBV28 and TRBJ2-1, with unresolved D. This CDR3 has 16 residues. V was clipped by 7 bases and J by 8 bases, with 24 bases between them. CDR1 MDHEN and CDR2 SYDVKM come from the germline V gene.

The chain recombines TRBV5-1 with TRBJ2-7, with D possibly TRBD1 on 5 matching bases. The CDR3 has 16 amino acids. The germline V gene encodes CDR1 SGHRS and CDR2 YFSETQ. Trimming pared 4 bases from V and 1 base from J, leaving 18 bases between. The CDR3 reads CASSTGYRARSYEQYF. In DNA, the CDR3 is TGCGCCAGCAGCACAGGTTACAGAGCCCGTTCCTACGAGCAGTACTTC.

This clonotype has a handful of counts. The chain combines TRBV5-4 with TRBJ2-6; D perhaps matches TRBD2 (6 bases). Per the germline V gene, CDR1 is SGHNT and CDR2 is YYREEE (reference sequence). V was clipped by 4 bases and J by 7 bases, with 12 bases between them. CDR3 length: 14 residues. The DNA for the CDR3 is TGTGCCAGCAGCACGGAGGGGAGAGCCAACGTCCTGACTTTC. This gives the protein CASSTEGRANVLTF.

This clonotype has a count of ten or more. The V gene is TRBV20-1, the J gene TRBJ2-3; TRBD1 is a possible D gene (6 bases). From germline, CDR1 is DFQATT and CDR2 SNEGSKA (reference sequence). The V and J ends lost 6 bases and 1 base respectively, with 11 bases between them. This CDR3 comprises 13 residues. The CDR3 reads CSAPGQRTDTQYF. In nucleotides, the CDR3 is TGCAGTGCCCCGGGACAACGCACAGATACGCAGTATTTT.

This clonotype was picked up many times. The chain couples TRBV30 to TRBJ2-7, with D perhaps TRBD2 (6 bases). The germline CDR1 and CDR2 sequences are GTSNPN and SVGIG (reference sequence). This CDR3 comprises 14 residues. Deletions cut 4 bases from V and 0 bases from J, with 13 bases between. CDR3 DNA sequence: TGTGCCTGGACGCGTAGCGGACTCTCCTACGAGCAGTACTTC. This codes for CAWTRSGLSYEQYF.

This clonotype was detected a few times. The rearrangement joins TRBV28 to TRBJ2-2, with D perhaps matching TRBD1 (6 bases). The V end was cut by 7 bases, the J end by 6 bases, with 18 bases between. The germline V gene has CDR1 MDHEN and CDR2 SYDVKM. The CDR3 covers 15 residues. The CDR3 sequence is CASTPGQLGSGELFF. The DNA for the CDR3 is TGTGCCAGCACCCCAGGACAGCTCGGTTCCGGGGAGCTGTTTTTT.

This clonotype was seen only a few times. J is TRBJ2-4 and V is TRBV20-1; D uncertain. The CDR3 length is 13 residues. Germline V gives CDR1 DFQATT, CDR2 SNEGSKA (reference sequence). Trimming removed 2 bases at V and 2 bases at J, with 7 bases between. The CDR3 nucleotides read TGCAGTGCTAGATTCGAATCCAAAAACATTCAGTACTTC. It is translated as CSARFESKNIQYF.

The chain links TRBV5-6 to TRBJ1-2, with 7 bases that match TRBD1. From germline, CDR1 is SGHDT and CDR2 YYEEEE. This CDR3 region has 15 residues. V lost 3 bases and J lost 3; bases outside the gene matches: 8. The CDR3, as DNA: TGTGCCAGCAGCTGGGGACAGCGTGCCGACTATGGCTACACCTTC. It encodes CASSWGQRADYGYTF.

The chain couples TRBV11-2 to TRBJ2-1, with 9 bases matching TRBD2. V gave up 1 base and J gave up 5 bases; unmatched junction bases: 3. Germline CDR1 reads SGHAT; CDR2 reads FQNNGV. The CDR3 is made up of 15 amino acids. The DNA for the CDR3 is TGTGCCAGCAGCTTAGCCCGCGGGAGGGACAATGAGCAGTTCTTC. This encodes CASSLARGRDNEQFF.

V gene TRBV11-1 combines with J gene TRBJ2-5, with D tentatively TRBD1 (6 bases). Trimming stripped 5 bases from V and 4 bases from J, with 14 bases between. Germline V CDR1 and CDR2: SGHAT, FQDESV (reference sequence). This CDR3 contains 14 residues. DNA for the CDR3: TGTGCCAGCAGCCTCAACAGGGTTGGAGAGACCCAGTACTTC. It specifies CASSLNRVGETQYF. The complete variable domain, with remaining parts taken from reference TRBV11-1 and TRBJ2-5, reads EAEVAQSPRYKITEKSQAVAFWCDPISGHATLYWYRQILGQGPELLVQFQDESVVDDSQLPKDRFSAERLKGVDSTLKIQPAELGDSAMYLCASSLNRVGETQYFGPGTRLLVL.

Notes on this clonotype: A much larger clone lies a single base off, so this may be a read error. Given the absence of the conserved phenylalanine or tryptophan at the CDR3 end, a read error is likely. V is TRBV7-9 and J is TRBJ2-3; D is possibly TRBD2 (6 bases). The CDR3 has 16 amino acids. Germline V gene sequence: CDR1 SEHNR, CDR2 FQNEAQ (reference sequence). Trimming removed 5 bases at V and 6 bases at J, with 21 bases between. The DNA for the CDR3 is TGTGCCAGCAGCCACTCAGGAGGTGGGAGGAGGGATACGCAGTATCTT. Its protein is CASSHSGGGRRDTQYL.

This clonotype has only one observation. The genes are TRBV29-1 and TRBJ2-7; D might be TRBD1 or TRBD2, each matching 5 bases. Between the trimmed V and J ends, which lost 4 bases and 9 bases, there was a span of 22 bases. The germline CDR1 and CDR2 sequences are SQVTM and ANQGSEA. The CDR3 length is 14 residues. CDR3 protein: CSVVPMRDLSLQYF. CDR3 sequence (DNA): TGCAGCGTTGTACCTATGAGGGACCTTTCCTTGCAGTACTTC.

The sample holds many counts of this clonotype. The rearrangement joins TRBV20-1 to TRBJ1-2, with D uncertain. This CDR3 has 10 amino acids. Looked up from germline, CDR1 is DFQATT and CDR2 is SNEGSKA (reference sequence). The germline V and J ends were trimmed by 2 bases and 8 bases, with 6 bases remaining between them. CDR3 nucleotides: TGCAGTGCTAGACCAAAAGGCTACACCTTC. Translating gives CSARPKGYTF.

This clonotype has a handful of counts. The CDR3 loop reads CASALGTRETQYF. In DNA form, the CDR3 reads TGTGCCAGCGCTCTCGGGACAAGAGAGACCCAGTACTTC. V is TRBV6-6 and J is TRBJ2-5; perhaps TRBD1 as D (6 bases). Deletions cut 8 bases from V and 4 bases from J, with 14 bases between. CDR1 and CDR2 from the germline V gene are MNHNY and SVGAGI (reference sequence). This CDR3 is 13 amino acids long.

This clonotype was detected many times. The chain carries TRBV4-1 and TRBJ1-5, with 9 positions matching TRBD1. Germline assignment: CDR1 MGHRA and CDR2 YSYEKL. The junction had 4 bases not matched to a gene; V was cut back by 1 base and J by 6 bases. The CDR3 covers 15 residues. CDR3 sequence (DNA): TGCGCCAGCAGCCAAGCGGGACAGGGCAGTCAGCCCCAGCATTTT. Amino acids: CASSQAGQGSQPQHF.